Sequencing of this T cell receptor beta chain was carried out in a study of blood T cell repertoires in COVID-19. Overall study context: Whether acute or convalescent, the COVID-19 samples came from the United States, Italy and Spain.

In the authors' methods: Reference gene primer amplification gave estimated nucleated cell counts. Assay: immunoSEQ multiplex PCR; the TCRdb copy retains only in-frame clones and omits some. For V, J and clone size, that table is used; D and trimming come from the DNA. This sample has 70,000 or so clones, with around 86% found just once. With 5 bases removed from V and 5 bases from J, the gap between germline ends came to 12 bases. The CDR3 length is 13 residues. Sequenced input: peripheral blood. This clonotype originated in a man aged 25-45 years with acute or convalescent COVID-19. This sequence joins TRBV12-3 or TRBV12-4 and TRBJ1-1; D is uncertain. The CDR3 protein is CASSRLRGTEAFF. CDR3 nucleotide sequence: TGTGCCAGCAGTAGATTACGAGGGACTGAAGCTTTCTTT.